Presented here are 31 T cell receptor beta chains from one specimen sequenced in a study of CD8 T cells in ankylosing spondylitis. TCRdb re-called the 5' RACE reads through MiXCR, storing one row per CDR3 protein. The sample records under 300,000 distinct CDR3 sequences, about 10% being singletons. Sequencing input: blood, either unsorted or a sorted T cell fraction (not recorded which). The receptors originated from a male donor with ankylosing spondylitis or in good health (not recorded which).

This clonotype was seen only a few times. The rearrangement uses TRBV5-8 and TRBJ1-1; D unresolved. V shed 4 bases and J shed 10 bases, with 14 bases lying between them. The CDR3 is made up of 12 amino acids. CDR1 is SGHTS and CDR2 is YDEGEE in the germline V gene. CDR3 nucleotide sequence: TGTGCCAGCAGCACGGACCGTGGACCAGCTTTCTTT. Residues: CASSTDRGPAFF.

The CDR3 here is CASSCNSWDNYEQYF. CDR3 nucleotides: TGTGCCAGCAGCTGTAATTCTTGGGACAACTACGAGCAGTACTTC. The J gene is TRBJ2-7, the V gene TRBV11-2, with D possibly being TRBD1 (6 bases). The CDR3 runs 15 residues. Germline assignment: CDR1 SGHAT and CDR2 FQNNGV. V was cut by 4 bases and J by 3 bases, with 16 bases left in between.

The chain employs TRBV5-1 and TRBJ2-1, with TRBD2 matching over 10 bases. The V segment lost 7 bases and the J segment 0 bases; nucleotides outside the gene matches: 7. In germline, CDR1 is SGHRS, CDR2 YFSETQ. The CDR3 covers 16 residues. As DNA, the CDR3 is TGCGCCAGCCTCGAACTAGCGGGGAGCTCCTACAATGAGCAGTTCTTC. Its protein product is CASLELAGSSYNEQFF.

This clonotype was seen a few times. The chain employs TRBV15 and TRBJ1-5; D not certain. Deletions cut 1 base from V and 7 bases from J, with 5 bases between. CDR3 size: 12 residues. Germline V lookup: CDR1 LNHNV, CDR2 YYDKDF (reference sequence). The DNA of the CDR3 is TGTGCCACCAGCAGAGTTAGGCAGCCCCAGCATTTT. Its protein product is CATSRVRQPQHF.

This clonotype was seen ten or more times. The chain links TRBV5-1 to TRBJ2-3, with a possible D match to TRBD2 (6 bases). The germline CDR1 and CDR2 sequences are SGHRS and YFSETQ. This CDR3 has 15 amino acids. V was shortened by 2 bases and J by 1 base, with 11 bases between the two germline ends. The chain's CDR3 is CASSFFPGGTDTQYF. The CDR3, as DNA: TGCGCCAGCAGCTTTTTTCCGGGGGGCACAGATACGCAGTATTTT.

The table lists this clonotype with many counts. The rearrangement joins TRBV6-1 to TRBJ1-1, with 9 positions matching TRBD1. Germline CDR1 and CDR2: MNHNS and SASEGT. V dropped 5 bases and J dropped 6; count of bases not matched to a gene: 13. This CDR3 is 16 amino acids long. DNA for the CDR3: TGTGCCAGCAGTCGCCCCGGGACAGGGATTTATGCTGAAGCTTTCTTT. Amino acids: CASSRPGTGIYAEAFF.

This clonotype was observed a handful of times. The chain is built from TRBV3-1 and TRBJ2-3; tentative D call: TRBD2 (5 bases). V lost 5 bases and J lost 6, with 9 bases in between. Germline V lookup: CDR1 LGHDT, CDR2 YNNKEL (reference sequence). This CDR3 has 12 residues. The CDR3 DNA is TGTGCCAGCAGCTTCACTAGGGATACGCAGTATTTT. This translates into CASSFTRDTQYF.

The table lists this clonotype with many counts. The rearrangement uses TRBV5-1 and TRBJ2-2; D is ambiguous. The CDR3 totals 16 residues. V gave up 0 bases and J gave up 4 bases, with 13 bases separating them. Germline V gene data show CDR1 as SGHRS and CDR2 as YFSETQ. The CDR3 DNA sequence: TGCGCCAGCAGCTTGGTTAGTAGCAGCATCACCGGGGAGCTGTTTTTT. It codes for CASSLVSSSITGELFF.

The chain employs TRBV7-2 and TRBJ2-1; 9 bases map to TRBD2. The CDR3 loop spans 16 amino acids. In germline, CDR1 is SGHTA, CDR2 FQGNSA. Trimming removed 1 base from V and 7 bases from J; junction bases left unmatched: 8. The CDR3 here is CASSLVRREGRNEQFF. In DNA form, the CDR3 reads TGTGCCAGCAGCTTAGTTAGGCGGGAGGGCCGAAATGAGCAGTTCTTC.

This clonotype was observed many times. The chain couples TRBV20-1 to TRBJ1-5, with 8 bases identical to TRBD1. Per germline, CDR1 DFQATT and CDR2 SNEGSKA (reference sequence). J lost 3 bases, V lost 1 base, and 8 bases had no gene match. The CDR3 is 16 residues long. As DNA, the CDR3 is TGCAGTGCTAGAGGACAGGGGAGCAGGGTCAATCAGCCCCAGCATTTT. As protein: CSARGQGSRVNQPQHF.

This clonotype was seen ten or more times. This chain links TRBV20-1 with TRBJ2-1; 8 bases are a match to TRBD2. The CDR3 is 15 residues long. Trimming at V came to 5 bases and at J to 1 base, leaving 7 bases not matched to a gene. Germline loops: CDR1 DFQATT, CDR2 SNEGSKA (reference sequence). This CDR3 is CSAPGGAESYNEQFF. The CDR3 DNA follows: TGCAGTGCTCCGGGGGGGGCAGAATCCTACAATGAGCAGTTCTTC.

This clonotype was seen a handful of times. This sequence joins TRBV6-1 and TRBJ1-3; possible D gene TRBD1, 5 bases. Germline assignment: CDR1 MNHNS and CDR2 SASEGT. V was trimmed by 6 bases and J by 4 bases, leaving 16 bases between them. The CDR3 is made up of 15 amino acids. The CDR3: CASSPGASRGNTIYF. The CDR3 nucleotides read TGTGCCAGCAGCCCCGGGGCTTCGCGGGGAAACACCATATATTTT.

This clonotype has only a few counts. V and J are TRBV28 and TRBJ2-7; 10 nucleotides agree with TRBD2. V was clipped by 6 bases and J by 1 base; unmatched bases: 21. This CDR3 region has 20 residues. The germline V gene has CDR1 MDHEN and CDR2 SYDVKM. The CDR3 region has the DNA TGTGCCAGCAGCCGACTCCTCTTAATAGCGGGAGGACCAAGGTCCTACGAGCAGTACTTC. It yields the protein CASSRLLLIAGGPRSYEQYF.

This clonotype was seen a handful of times. The gene calls are TRBV6-2 or TRBV6-3 and TRBJ2-1, with D uncertain. V was shortened by 3 bases and J by 6 bases, with 9 bases between the two germline ends. The CDR3 extends over 13 amino acids. Germline lookup yields CDR1 MNHEY and CDR2 SVGEGT. The CDR3 here is CASSYGAVNEQFF. In nucleotides, the CDR3 is TGTGCCAGCAGTTATGGTGCCGTCAATGAGCAGTTCTTC.

The sample holds many counts of this clonotype. The chain employs TRBV9 and TRBJ1-1, with D uncertain. The germline V and J ends were trimmed by 0 bases and 0 bases, with 12 bases remaining between them. The CDR3 consists of 16 residues. CDR1 is SGDLS and CDR2 is YYNGEE in the germline V gene. This CDR3 reads CASSVGHPALNTEAFF. DNA for the CDR3: TGTGCCAGCAGCGTAGGGCACCCGGCACTGAACACTGAAGCTTTCTTT.

This clonotype occurred many times. The CDR3 loop is CATSDNGQKVQETQYF. CDR3 bases: TGTGCCACCAGTGACAACGGACAGAAAGTCCAAGAGACCCAGTACTTC. The chain recombines TRBV24-1 with TRBJ2-5; a weak D match, TRBD1 (6 bases). Germline CDR1 KGHDR, CDR2 SFDVKD. This CDR3 has 16 amino acids. Between the trimmed V and J ends, which lost 4 bases and 1 base, there was a span of 15 bases.

There are many counts of this clonotype. This rearrangement joins TRBV6-5 to TRBJ2-1; 11 nucleotides line up with TRBD2. The CDR3 is 16 residues long. The V segment lost 4 bases and the J segment 7 bases; nucleotides outside the gene matches: 9. In germline, CDR1 is MNHEY, CDR2 SVGAGI. CDR3 sequence: CASSSSTSGEANEQFF. In DNA, the CDR3 is TGTGCCAGCAGTTCCTCGACTAGCGGGGAGGCGAATGAGCAGTTCTTC.

Many counts were recorded for this clonotype. V usage is TRBV27 and J usage is TRBJ2-3; 7 nucleotides line up with TRBD2. This CDR3 spans 15 amino acids. Germline CDR1 reads MNHEY; CDR2 reads SMNVEV (reference sequence). J lost 2 bases, V lost 6 bases, and 8 bases had no gene match. CDR3 nucleotide sequence: TGTGCCAGCAGCCCCCTGGGAGGGTACACAGATACGCAGTATTTT. Its protein is CASSPLGGYTDTQYF.

Ten or more counts support this clonotype. The chain recombines TRBV20-1 with TRBJ2-2; a weak D match, TRBD2 (6 bases). Deletions cut 0 bases from V and 2 bases from J, with 10 bases between. Germline-derived CDR1 and CDR2 are DFQATT and SNEGSKA (reference sequence). This CDR3 has 15 amino acids. The CDR3 DNA is TGCAGTGCTAGAGAGGGACTCCCTAACACCGGGGAGCTGTTTTTT. Protein product: CSAREGLPNTGELFF.

This clonotype was seen at least ten times. This chain uses TRBV5-6 with TRBJ2-7; 10 bases map to TRBD2. The CDR3 has 15 amino acids. Germline CDR1 reads SGHDT; CDR2 reads YYEEEE. Trimming removed 4 bases from V and 5 bases from J; junction bases left unmatched: 9. CDR3 protein: CASSPPSGRTHEQYF. In DNA form, the CDR3 reads TGTGCCAGCAGCCCACCTAGCGGGAGAACCCACGAGCAGTACTTC.

The chain is built from TRBV20-1 and TRBJ2-7; TRBD2 matches 13 bases. Germline V CDR1 and CDR2: DFQATT, SNEGSKA (reference sequence). The CDR3 is made up of 14 amino acids. V lost 4 bases and J lost 3; bases outside the gene matches: 3. In nucleotides, the CDR3 is TGCAGTGCTACGGGACTAGCGGGGCTCTACGAGCAGTACTTC. Amino acids: CSATGLAGLYEQYF.

This clonotype was seen many times. V is TRBV3-1 and J is TRBJ2-1; 10 bases agree with TRBD2. Germline CDR1 is LGHDT and CDR2 is YNNKEL (reference sequence). The CDR3 loop spans 18 amino acids. Germline trimming cut 3 bases from V and 10 bases from J; bases unmatched to any gene: 18. CDR3 residues: CASSHPLGGSGRAWEQFF. For the CDR3, the DNA is TGTGCCAGCAGCCATCCCCTTGGCGGAAGCGGGAGGGCCTGGGAGCAGTTCTTC.

This clonotype came up a few times. The genes are TRBV7-2 and TRBJ2-1; D might be TRBD1 (6 bases). The V gene lost 4 bases and the J gene lost 1 base, with 11 bases spanning the gap. CDR1 and CDR2 (germline): SGHTA, FQGNSA. This CDR3 is built from 15 residues. The CDR3 loop is CASSSIRGSYNEQFF. CDR3 DNA sequence: TGTGCCAGCAGCTCGATCAGGGGTTCCTACAATGAGCAGTTCTTC.

This clonotype was counted ten times or more. This chain connects TRBV5-1 to TRBJ1-1; 7 nucleotides agree with TRBD1. V trimming: 3 bases; J trimming: 3 bases; junction bases outside the gene matches: 5. Per the germline V gene, CDR1 is SGHRS and CDR2 is YFSETQ. This CDR3 region has 14 residues. The CDR3 here is CASSSYRGDTEAFF. CDR3 in DNA: TGCGCCAGCAGCTCCTACAGGGGCGACACTGAAGCTTTCTTT.

This clonotype came up many times. The chain joins TRBV3-1 to TRBJ2-7; D gene ambiguous. The germline V and J ends were trimmed by 0 bases and 6 bases, with 6 bases remaining between them. The CDR3 spans 12 residues. The germline V gene has CDR1 LGHDT and CDR2 YNNKEL (reference sequence). The CDR3 DNA reads TGTGCCAGCAGCCAAGAGTTCCGCGAGCAGTACTTC. Amino acids: CASSQEFREQYF.

This clonotype was observed at least ten times. The rearrangement joins TRBV15 to TRBJ2-1; D is perhaps TRBD2 (7 bases). In germline, CDR1 is LNHNV, CDR2 YYDKDF (reference sequence). Deletions cut 1 base from V and 10 bases from J, with 14 bases between. This CDR3 region has 14 residues. The CDR3 is CATSRGEGGVEQFF. The CDR3 nucleotides are TGTGCCACCAGCAGAGGGGAGGGGGGAGTCGAGCAGTTCTTC.

This clonotype appeared many times. This chain joins TRBV11-2 and TRBJ2-2, with TRBD1 matching over 8 bases. V gave up 1 base and J gave up 4 bases; unmatched junction bases: 5. Germline values: CDR1 SGHAT, CDR2 FQNNGV. The CDR3 has 16 residues. DNA of the CDR3: TGTGCCAGCAGCTTAGTCTTAACAGGGGGCACCGGGGAGCTGTTTTTT. It specifies CASSLVLTGGTGELFF.

This clonotype occurred a few times. J is TRBJ1-1 and V is TRBV7-9; no reliable D call. From germline, CDR1 is SEHNR and CDR2 FQNEAQ (reference sequence). Between the trimmed V and J ends, which lost 1 base and 7 bases, there was a span of 7 bases. This CDR3 is 12 amino acids long. As DNA, the CDR3 is TGTGCCAGCAGCTTAGGATCAATTGAAGCTTTCTTT. Encoded protein: CASSLGSIEAFF.

Concerning this clonotype itself: A much larger clone lies one base from this, so it may be a read error. This chain links TRBV27 with TRBJ2-1, with D maybe TRBD2 (7 bases). This CDR3 contains 12 residues. Germline-derived CDR1 and CDR2 are MNHEY and SMNVEV (reference sequence). CDR3 nucleotides: TGTGCCCGCAGTTTTGGGGGGGCGCGACTGTTCTTC. This codes for CARSFGGARLFF.

This clonotype has a handful of counts. The V call is TRBV28, the J call TRBJ2-5; D is undetermined. Germline CDR1 MDHEN, CDR2 SYDVKM. CDR3 length equals 16 residues. V was cut by 5 bases and J by 2 bases, with 18 bases left in between. The CDR3 DNA is TGTGCCAGCAGTCTCCCTGCTGGGTGGCGACAAGAGACCCAGTACTTC. Protein product: CASSLPAGWRQETQYF.

This clonotype turned up a few times. The rearrangement links TRBV4-2 to TRBJ2-2, with D unresolved. Between the trimmed V and J ends, which lost 1 base and 3 bases, there was a span of 6 bases. The CDR3 spans 14 residues. CDR1 and CDR2 (germline): LGHNA, YNFKEQ. CDR3 DNA sequence: TGTGCCAGCAGCCAAGGCAGGTACACCGGGGAGCTGTTTTTT. Encoded protein: CASSQGRYTGELFF.